These 31 T cell receptor beta chains were all obtained from the same sample, sequenced in a study of T cell repertoires in cytomegalovirus infection. Their cognate antigens are unknown. TCRdb reprocessed the reads via MiXCR and lists one record per CDR3 protein. The sample has 450,000 to 600,000 distinct CDR3 sequences; approximately 40% are singletons. This specimen consisted of cultured PBMCs, obtained from culture after CMV antigen stimulation. The source of these receptors is a human donor in good health (CMV status not recorded). Some clones in this sample may be carry-over from other donors' samples.

Here the CDR3 reads CASSYQRADTEAFF. CDR3 sequence (DNA): TGTGCCAGCAGTTACCAGAGGGCGGACACTGAAGCTTTCTTT. The V gene is TRBV12-3 or TRBV12-4, the J gene TRBJ1-1; D gene unclear. The CDR3 has 14 residues. Between the trimmed V and J ends, which lost 4 bases and 3 bases, there was a span of 12 bases.

V usage is TRBV20-1 and J usage is TRBJ2-3; 7 nucleotides match TRBD2. J gave up 2 bases and V 4 bases, and 18 bases lay outside the gene matches. The CDR3 has 18 residues. Germline V gene sequence: CDR1 DFQATT, CDR2 SNEGSKA (reference sequence). The CDR3 is CSATDPGLAAFSTDTQYF. The CDR3 DNA is TGCAGTGCTACTGATCCGGGGCTAGCGGCGTTTTCCACAGATACGCAGTATTTT.

This clonotype was detected a few times. This rearrangement joins TRBV6-6 to TRBJ1-2, with D possibly matching TRBD1 (5 bases). Germline V gene lookup returns CDR1 MNHNY and CDR2 SVGAGI (reference sequence). The CDR3 has 13 residues. V dropped 6 bases and J dropped 4 bases, with 12 bases sitting between them. Written as DNA, the CDR3 is TGTGCCAGCAGCTTAGGGGTGACCTATGGCTACACCTTC. It is translated as CASSLGVTYGYTF.

This clonotype has just a few counts. The rearrangement joins TRBV11-2 to TRBJ2-1; 10 bases map to TRBD2. The germline gives CDR1 SGHAT, CDR2 FQNNGV. CDR3 length equals 17 residues. V dropped 5 bases and J dropped 9; count of bases not matched to a gene: 16. The CDR3 nucleotides read TGTGCCAGCAGCCCCCTAACTCCAGCGGGGGGGCCGGGTGAGCAGTTCTTC. As protein: CASSPLTPAGGPGEQFF.

The chain is built from TRBV6-1 and TRBJ2-5; a weak D match, TRBD1 (6 bases). V was cut by 7 bases and J by 5 bases, with 14 bases left in between. Per germline, CDR1 MNHNS and CDR2 SASEGT. There are 13 residues in the CDR3. The CDR3 nucleotides are TGTGCCAGCACCCTGGACAGATGGGAGACCCAGTACTTC. It translates to CASTLDRWETQYF.

This chain links TRBV7-2 with TRBJ1-2; D remains unclear. Trimming stripped 2 bases from V and 4 bases from J, with 11 bases between. Germline CDR1 SGHTA, CDR2 FQGNSA. The CDR3 runs 14 residues. The CDR3 sequence is CASSLSRLSYGYTF. The DNA of the CDR3 is TGTGCCAGCAGCTTAAGTAGGTTATCCTATGGCTACACCTTC.

The chain is built from TRBV12-3 or TRBV12-4 and TRBJ2-1; perhaps TRBD2 as D (6 bases). V dropped 5 bases and J dropped 3 bases, with 8 bases sitting between them. The CDR3 is 13 amino acids. CDR3 nucleotide sequence: TGTGCCAGCAGTGGGGGGTTCTACAATGAGCAGTTCTTC. Translation: CASSGGFYNEQFF.

This rearrangement joins TRBV11-2 to TRBJ2-5; D call uncertain. V was pared by 6 bases and J by 4 bases, with 15 bases between. Germline CDR1 and CDR2: SGHAT and FQNNGV. The CDR3 has 14 amino acids. The CDR3 nucleotides are TGTGCCAGCAGTCGACCCCGGACGGGAGAGACCCAGTACTTC. Protein sequence: CASSRPRTGETQYF.

This chain connects TRBV20-1 to TRBJ2-7; 14 nucleotides line up with TRBD2. Germline CDR1 DFQATT, CDR2 SNEGSKA (reference sequence). The junction had 1 base not matched to a gene; V was cut back by 3 bases and J by 3 bases. The CDR3 consists of 14 residues. CDR3 in DNA: TGCAGTGCTAGGGGGACTAGCGGGAGCTACGAGCAGTACTTC. Its protein is CSARGTSGSYEQYF.

The V call is TRBV6-6, the J call TRBJ1-1; no reliable D call. The CDR3 loop spans 13 amino acids. Trimming removed 5 bases at V and 8 bases at J, with 15 bases between. Per germline, CDR1 MNHNY and CDR2 SVGAGI (reference sequence). CDR3 region: CASSATIGEEAFF. Here the CDR3 DNA reads TGTGCCAGCAGTGCGACCATTGGGGAGGAAGCTTTCTTT.

The chain employs TRBV24-1 and TRBJ2-2; D is unclear. The germline V gene encodes CDR1 KGHDR and CDR2 SFDVKD. Trimming cost V 6 bases and J 2 bases, with 3 bases left between them. This CDR3 has 12 residues. The CDR3 sequence: CATSHNTGELFF. CDR3 nucleotides: TGTGCCACCAGTCACAACACCGGGGAGCTGTTTTTT.

This chain links TRBV6-1 with TRBJ2-1, with D perhaps TRBD2 (6 bases). Deletions cut 10 bases from V and 9 bases from J, with 16 bases between. This CDR3 has 12 amino acids. CDR1 MNHNS and CDR2 SASEGT come from the germline V gene. CDR3 amino acids: CAIETSLGEQFF. The CDR3 DNA reads TGTGCCATCGAGACTAGTCTGGGTGAGCAGTTCTTC.

This clonotype was counted between two and nine times. The CDR3 here is CASINPGLLYEQYF. The CDR3 DNA sequence: TGTGCCAGCATTAATCCGGGACTACTCTACGAGCAGTACTTC. The gene calls are TRBV7-6 and TRBJ2-7, with 7 bases matching TRBD2. Germline values: CDR1 SGHVS, CDR2 FNYEAQ. V was clipped by 7 bases and J by 3 bases; unmatched bases: 9. This CDR3 contains 14 residues.

J is TRBJ1-2 and V is TRBV3-1; 7 nucleotides align to TRBD1. The CDR3 has 14 residues. Germline CDR1 and CDR2: LGHDT and YNNKEL (reference sequence). With 4 bases clipped from V and 4 bases from J, the junction kept 6 bases outside the gene matches. This chain's CDR3 is CASSLRDRTYGYTF. In DNA, the CDR3 is TGTGCCAGCAGCCTCCGGGACAGAACCTATGGCTACACCTTC.

This clonotype occurred many times. The V and J genes are TRBV7-2 and TRBJ1-3; unclear D gene. Germline V lookup: CDR1 SGHTA, CDR2 FQGNSA. This CDR3 has 16 amino acids. With 5 bases removed from V and 1 base from J, the gap between germline ends came to 15 bases. The CDR3 loop reads CASSEVSGWSGNTIYF. The CDR3 DNA is TGTGCCAGCAGCGAAGTTTCTGGGTGGTCTGGAAACACCATATATTTT.

This clonotype was observed at least ten times. This chain joins TRBV7-2 and TRBJ2-7; 7 bases match TRBD1. The CDR3 is made up of 15 amino acids. Germline assignment: CDR1 SGHTA and CDR2 FQGNSA. With V trimmed by 2 bases and J by 2 bases, 6 bases remained unmatched. The CDR3 sequence is CASSLSGTAAYEQYF. The CDR3 region has the DNA TGTGCCAGCAGCTTATCCGGGACAGCCGCCTACGAGCAGTACTTC.

This clonotype was detected a few times. V usage is TRBV7-8 and J usage is TRBJ2-1; 8 nucleotides align to TRBD1. Germline CDR1 and CDR2: SGHVS and FQNEAQ. With 5 bases clipped from V and 6 bases from J, the junction kept 9 bases outside the gene matches. The CDR3 has 15 residues. CDR3 sequence: CASSPIRDRPNEQFF. The CDR3 region has the DNA TGTGCCAGCAGCCCGATCCGGGACAGGCCCAATGAGCAGTTCTTC.

The table lists this clonotype with a few counts. V gene TRBV4-1 combines with J gene TRBJ2-2; 7 nucleotides line up with TRBD2. Per germline, CDR1 MGHRA and CDR2 YSYEKL. J lost 4 bases, V lost 3 bases, and 5 bases had no gene match. This CDR3 has 15 amino acids. In DNA form, the CDR3 reads TGCGCCAGCAGCCAGTACCGCGGGGGCACCGGGGAGCTGTTTTTT. This translates into CASSQYRGGTGELFF.

The genes are TRBV18 and TRBJ1-4; D is unresolved. Germline lookup yields CDR1 KGHSH and CDR2 LQKENI. The V gene lost 3 bases and the J gene lost 0 bases, with 5 bases spanning the gap. The CDR3 covers 14 residues. The CDR3 nucleotides are TGTGCCAGCTCACCGCTCACAACTAATGAAAAACTGTTTTTT. Amino acids: CASSPLTTNEKLFF.

This chain connects TRBV12-3 or TRBV12-4 to TRBJ1-2; possibly TRBD1 for D (6 bases). The CDR3 is 14 amino acids. V was shortened by 3 bases and J by 4 bases, with 12 bases between the two germline ends. The DNA of the CDR3 is TGTGCCAGCAGTTTGGGGGTGGGGGCCTATGGCTACACCTTC. This codes for CASSLGVGAYGYTF.

This sequence joins TRBV12-3 or TRBV12-4 and TRBJ2-2; D remains unclear. Trimming stripped 1 base from V and 7 bases from J, with 7 bases between. The CDR3 extends over 13 amino acids. The CDR3 spells CASSLERVGELFF. DNA of the CDR3: TGTGCCAGCAGTTTAGAGCGCGTCGGGGAGCTGTTTTTT.

This clonotype was picked up a small number of times. The chain employs TRBV7-2 and TRBJ2-1, with 13 nucleotides matching TRBD2. V lost 7 bases and J lost 8; bases outside the gene matches: 8. The CDR3 runs 15 residues. The V gene's germline CDR1 is SGHTA and CDR2 FQGNSA. The chain's CDR3 is CASTWGLAGRDEQFF. CDR3 nucleotides: TGTGCCAGCACCTGGGGACTAGCGGGGAGGGATGAGCAGTTCTTC.

This chain links TRBV30 with TRBJ2-5; TRBD2 might be the D (6 bases). The V and J ends lost 6 bases and 4 bases respectively, with 12 bases between them. Germline assignment: CDR1 GTSNPN and CDR2 SVGIG (reference sequence). The CDR3 has 12 amino acids. CDR3: CACTGGAETQYF. CDR3 coding DNA: TGTGCCTGCACCGGGGGAGCAGAGACCCAGTACTTC.

The chain employs TRBV5-1 and TRBJ2-2; 7 bases agree with TRBD1. CDR3 length: 18 amino acids. The junction had 8 bases not matched to a gene; V was cut back by 0 bases and J by 0 bases. Germline loops: CDR1 SGHRS, CDR2 YFSETQ. The CDR3 reads CASSLARWTGSNTGELFF. The CDR3 DNA sequence: TGCGCCAGCAGCTTGGCTAGATGGACAGGATCGAACACCGGGGAGCTGTTTTTT.

This rearrangement joins TRBV27 to TRBJ2-7; D could derive from TRBD1 or TRBD2 (5 bases each). Germline assignment: CDR1 MNHEY and CDR2 SMNVEV (reference sequence). The CDR3 sequence is 15 residues long. V was trimmed by 7 bases and J by 4 bases, leaving 20 bases between them. CDR3 coding DNA: TGTGCCAGCAACCCGGGACGGAGGACCTTTTACGAGCAGTACTTC. Translated: CASNPGRRTFYEQYF.

This clonotype occurred a few times. This chain joins TRBV11-3 and TRBJ2-5, with 8 positions matching TRBD2. This CDR3 is built from 15 residues. CDR1 and CDR2 (germline): SGHNT, YENEEA. The trim removed 2 bases at V and 2 bases at J, leaving 4 bases unmatched. The CDR3 here is CASSLRGGRQETQYF. CDR3 bases: TGTGCCAGCAGCTTACGTGGCGGGAGGCAAGAGACCCAGTACTTC.

The V gene is TRBV5-4, the J gene TRBJ2-1; D is undetermined. The CDR3 is made up of 11 amino acids. V was shortened by 4 bases and J by 9 bases, with 8 bases between the two germline ends. Per the germline V gene, CDR1 is SGHNT and CDR2 is YYREEE (reference sequence). The CDR3 DNA reads as TGTGCCAGCAGCACGTCGTCTGAGCAGTTCTTC. It yields the protein CASSTSSEQFF.

The chain combines TRBV7-9 with TRBJ2-1, with a weak D call TRBD2 (5 bases). The CDR3 consists of 15 residues. Trimming pared 5 bases from V and 8 bases from J, leaving 19 bases between. Germline CDR1 SEHNR, CDR2 FQNEAQ (reference sequence). The CDR3 DNA follows: TGTGCCAGCAGCCTAACTAGGAGGTCTGAGGATGAGCAGTTCTTC. This codes for CASSLTRRSEDEQFF.

The rearrangement uses TRBV2 and TRBJ2-1, with 9 bases identical to TRBD2. This CDR3 is 14 amino acids long. The V segment lost 7 bases and the J segment 7 bases; nucleotides outside the gene matches: 8. CDR1 is SNHLY and CDR2 is FYNNEI in the germline V gene. CDR3 protein: CASKGLAGRNEQFF. The CDR3 DNA is TGTGCCAGCAAGGGACTAGCAGGTCGGAATGAGCAGTTCTTC. Full variable domain (outside the CDR3, taken from reference TRBV2 and TRBJ2-1): EPEVTQTPSHQVTQMGQEVILRCVPISNHLYFYWYRQILGQKVEFLVSFYNNEISEKSEIFDDQFSVERPDGSNFTLKIRSTKLEDSAMYFCASKGLAGRNEQFFGPGTRLTVL.

This clonotype was observed a single time. The CDR3 protein is CASGRPGISTGYGYTF. Written as DNA, the CDR3 is TGTGCCAGCGGTAGACCGGGGATCTCTACAGGCTATGGCTACACCTTC. V and J are TRBV6-6 and TRBJ1-2, with a possible D match to TRBD1 (5 bases). V shed 8 bases and J shed 4 bases, with 23 bases lying between them. Germline lookup yields CDR1 MNHNY and CDR2 SVGAGI (reference sequence). CDR3 size: 16 residues.

This rearrangement joins TRBV24-1 to TRBJ1-1, with 7 nucleotides matching TRBD1. Losses at the gene ends were 10 bases for V and 1 base for J; bases not matched to a gene: 5. CDR3 length equals 13 residues. Germline values: CDR1 KGHDR, CDR2 SFDVKD. DNA of the CDR3: TGTGCCACGAGACAGGGTCAGAACACTGAAGCTTTCTTT. As protein: CATRQGQNTEAFF.